One and the same sample provided the 17 T cell receptor beta chains below, sequenced in a study of shared clonotypes between healthy human individuals. The protocol was immunoSEQ multiplex PCR, while the TCRdb copy is restricted to in-frame clones and leaves out a portion. The sample records roughly 550,000 clones, 95% being singletons. Naive CD8 cells lacked CD45RO, underwent positive selection for CCR7 and left out terminally differentiated effector memory CD45RA+ cells. Sequences were obtained from naive CD8+ T cells sorted from blood. Receptors originate from a woman under 40 in good health.

This chain links TRBV19 with TRBJ2-1; D is perhaps TRBD1 or TRBD2 (5 bases each). Trimming shortened V by 5 bases and J by 8 bases, and 16 bases separated the two germline ends. The CDR3 is made up of 14 amino acids. Germline loops: CDR1 LNHDA, CDR2 SQIVND (reference sequence). The CDR3 region has the DNA TGTGCCAGTAGTGTTCCACTAGTGGGACATGAGCAGTTCTTC. Translated: CASSVPLVGHEQFF.

With respect to this clone: The same CDR3 also results from other DNA sequences found in this sample. The chain is built from TRBV27 and TRBJ1-1, with TRBD1 as a possible D gene (6 bases). Trimming cost V 6 bases and J 3 bases, with 8 bases left between them. The germline V gene has CDR1 MNHEY and CDR2 SMNVEV (reference sequence). CDR3 length equals 12 residues. The CDR3 DNA reads TGTGCCAGCAGGACAGGTGACACTGAAGCTTTCTTT. Amino acid sequence: CASRTGDTEAFF.

This clone is a singleton in its sample. V and J are TRBV13 and TRBJ2-7, with 11 bases fitting TRBD2. The CDR3 loop spans 17 amino acids. The V and J ends lost 8 bases and 5 bases, in that order; junction bases with no gene match: 17. The germline CDR1 and CDR2 sequences are PRHDT and FYEKMQ (reference sequence). The CDR3 DNA is TGTGCCAGCTCGTTAACCTCTACTAGCGGGAGTATCGACGAGCAGTACTTC. Amino acid sequence: CASSLTSTSGSIDEQYF.

The chain is built from TRBV7-9 and TRBJ2-7; D is uncertain. Trimming removed 2 bases at V and 6 bases at J, with 11 bases between. Germline V CDR1 and CDR2: SEHNR, FQNEAQ (reference sequence). CDR3 length equals 13 residues. Written as DNA, the CDR3 is TGTGCCAGCAGCTTAAGTTCCCTTTTCGAGCAGTACTTC. This encodes CASSLSSLFEQYF.

The V call is TRBV27, the J call TRBJ2-5; D gene uncertain. The CDR3 spans 11 residues. Germline V gene data show CDR1 as MNHEY and CDR2 as SMNVEV (reference sequence). Between the trimmed V and J ends, which lost 8 bases and 5 bases, there was a span of 9 bases. This CDR3 reads CASSLWETQYF. For the CDR3, the DNA is TGTGCCAGCTCCCTCTGGGAGACCCAGTACTTC.

The rearrangement links TRBV28 to TRBJ2-1, with D possibly matching TRBD1 (6 bases). Germline V gene sequence: CDR1 MDHEN, CDR2 SYDVKM. The CDR3 is made up of 17 amino acids. Trimming took 3 bases from V and 4 from J, leaving 19 bases between them. In DNA, the CDR3 is TGTGCCAGCAGTTTTCCGACAGGCGCCTACTTATACAATGAGCAGTTCTTC. Its protein product is CASSFPTGAYLYNEQFF. The complete variable domain, with remaining parts taken from reference TRBV28 and TRBJ2-1, reads DVKVTQSSRYLVKRTGEKVFLECVQDMDHENMFWYRQDPGLGLRLIYFSYDVKMKEKGDIPEGYSVSREKKERFSLILESASTNQTSMYLCASSFPTGAYLYNEQFFGPGTRLTVL.

This rearrangement joins TRBV28 to TRBJ2-1; the match to TRBD2 covers 11 bases. This CDR3 region has 13 residues. CDR1 is MDHEN, CDR2 SYDVKM, per germline. V lost 7 bases, J lost 5 bases, and 1 base stayed unmatched. This CDR3 reads CASTTSGNNEQFF. DNA of the CDR3: TGTGCCAGCACGACTAGCGGGAACAATGAGCAGTTCTTC.

The chain combines TRBV5-1 with TRBJ2-7; 7 nucleotides line up with TRBD1. Trimming at V came to 2 bases and at J to 2 bases, leaving 4 bases not matched to a gene. CDR1 is SGHRS, CDR2 YFSETQ, per germline. This CDR3 contains 14 residues. The CDR3 sequence: CASSLRDSTYEQYF. The DNA for the CDR3 is TGCGCCAGCAGCTTACGGGACAGCACCTACGAGCAGTACTTC.

The chain combines TRBV30 with TRBJ2-7, with D perhaps matching TRBD2 (6 bases). Germline V gene sequence: CDR1 GTSNPN, CDR2 SVGIG (reference sequence). The ends were cut back, 5 bases at V and 2 bases at J, with 16 bases in the middle. The CDR3 sequence is 14 residues long. CDR3 protein: CAWGLRRGTYEQYF. DNA for the CDR3: TGTGCCTGGGGGCTACGGCGGGGCACCTACGAGCAGTACTTC.

The chain joins TRBV15 to TRBJ2-1; a possible D gene is TRBD1 (5 bases). Per the germline V gene, CDR1 is LNHNV and CDR2 is YYDKDF (reference sequence). This CDR3 comprises 15 residues. Trimming left V 11 bases short and J 5 bases short, with 22 bases between. The chain's CDR3 is CAASPGPGIDNEQFF. Here the CDR3 DNA reads TGTGCCGCTAGTCCCGGCCCAGGGATAGACAATGAGCAGTTCTTC.

The gene calls are TRBV6-6 and TRBJ2-5, with TRBD2 matching 9 bases. The DNA end is a closer match to TRBJ2-7, so the J assignment may be wrong. The CDR3 runs 16 residues. Germline-derived CDR1 and CDR2 are MNHNY and SVGAGI (reference sequence). CDR3 residues: CASRSPLGGRANEQYF. CDR3 sequence (DNA): TGTGCCAGCAGATCCCCCCTCGGCGGGAGGGCCAACGAGCAGTACTTC.

V is TRBV6-6 and J is TRBJ2-1; tentatively, D is TRBD2 (5 bases). CDR1 is MNHNY and CDR2 is SVGAGI in the germline V gene (reference sequence). The CDR3 spans 12 residues. V lost 8 bases, J lost 4 bases, and 9 bases lay in between. The CDR3 DNA sequence: TGTGCCAGCGGAGGCCTTTACAATGAGCAGTTCTTC. Translation gives CASGGLYNEQFF.

The chain couples TRBV4-1 to TRBJ1-6; D gene ambiguous. The V gene's germline CDR1 is MGHRA and CDR2 YSYEKL. The CDR3 has 15 residues. V was cut by 0 bases and J by 9 bases, with 12 bases left in between. The CDR3 reads CASSQDRRALSPLHF. The CDR3 DNA follows: TGCGCCAGCAGCCAAGATCGAAGGGCTCTTTCACCCCTCCACTTT.

The chain has TRBV29-1 and TRBJ2-7; TRBD1 matches 9 bases. The CDR3 has 13 amino acids. Germline trimming cut 6 bases from V and 4 bases from J; bases unmatched to any gene: 7. CDR1 is SQVTM, CDR2 ANQGSEA, per germline. The CDR3 region is CSVPTGTGYEQYF. Here the CDR3 DNA reads TGCAGCGTCCCAACCGGGACAGGGTACGAGCAGTACTTC.

The chain uses TRBV6-1 and TRBJ2-7, with D unresolved. Trimming removed 7 bases at V and 5 bases at J, with 12 bases between. CDR3 length equals 12 residues. The germline gives CDR1 MNHNS, CDR2 SASEGT. This CDR3 is CASTNIGHEQYF. CDR3 bases: TGTGCCAGCACCAACATCGGCCACGAGCAGTACTTC.

The rearrangement joins TRBV6-1 to TRBJ1-3; D is uncertain. Trimming removed 7 bases from V and 4 bases from J, with 5 bases in between. Germline CDR1 MNHNS, CDR2 SASEGT. The CDR3 contains 11 residues. The CDR3 DNA reads TGTGCCAGCATAATCGGAAACACCATATATTTT. Translated: CASIIGNTIYF.

The rearrangement joins TRBV9 to TRBJ1-1; D is ambiguous. The CDR3 is 13 amino acids. V dropped 4 bases and J dropped 5 bases, with 12 bases sitting between them. The germline CDR1 and CDR2 sequences are SGDLS and YYNGEE. The CDR3 loop is CASSFPGVTEAFF. In nucleotides, the CDR3 is TGTGCCAGCAGCTTTCCCGGGGTAACTGAAGCTTTCTTT. Based on the CDR3 plus reference TRBV9 and TRBJ1-1, the full variable domain is DSGVTQTPKHLITATGQRVTLRCSPRSGDLSVYWYQQSLDQGLQFLIQYYNGEERAKGNILERFSAQQFPDLHSELNLSSLELGDSALYFCASSFPGVTEAFFGQGTRLTVV.